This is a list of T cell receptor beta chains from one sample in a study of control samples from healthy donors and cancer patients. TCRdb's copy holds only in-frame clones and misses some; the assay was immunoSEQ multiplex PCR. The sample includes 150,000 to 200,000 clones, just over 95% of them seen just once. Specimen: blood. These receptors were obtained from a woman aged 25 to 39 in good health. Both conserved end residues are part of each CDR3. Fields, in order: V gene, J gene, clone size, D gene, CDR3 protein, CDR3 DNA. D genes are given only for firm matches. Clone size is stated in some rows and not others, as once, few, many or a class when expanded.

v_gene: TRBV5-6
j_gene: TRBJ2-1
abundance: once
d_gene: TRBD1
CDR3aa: CASSPDRAIYNEQFF
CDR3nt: TGTGCCAGCAGCCCGGACAGGGCCATATACAATGAGCAGTTCTTC

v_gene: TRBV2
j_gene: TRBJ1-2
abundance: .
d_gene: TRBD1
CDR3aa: CASSETGAGYGYTF
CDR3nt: TGTGCCAGCAGTGAAACAGGGGCGGGCTATGGCTACACCTTC

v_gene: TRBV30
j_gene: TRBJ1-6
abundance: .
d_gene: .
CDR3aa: CAGRGEYNSPLHF
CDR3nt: TGTGCCGGAAGGGGGGAGTATAATTCACCCCTCCACTTT

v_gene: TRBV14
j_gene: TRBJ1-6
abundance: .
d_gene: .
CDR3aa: CASSQLRRGSPLHF
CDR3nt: TGTGCCAGCAGCCAACTCCGGAGGGGTTCACCCCTCCACTTT

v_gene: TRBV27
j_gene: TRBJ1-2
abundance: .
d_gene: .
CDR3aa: CASGRSMGQEDYGYTF
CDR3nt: TGTGCCAGCGGTCGGAGCATGGGACAAGAGGACTATGGCTACACCTTC

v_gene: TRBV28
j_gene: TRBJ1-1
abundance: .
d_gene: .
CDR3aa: CASSLLAVQAFF
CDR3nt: TGTGCCAGCAGTTTATTGGCAGTACAAGCTTTCTTT

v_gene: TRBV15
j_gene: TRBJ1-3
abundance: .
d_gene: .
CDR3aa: CATSRDTGTSFSGNTIYF
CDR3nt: TGTGCCACCAGCAGAGATACAGGGACTTCATTCTCTGGAAACACCATATATTTT

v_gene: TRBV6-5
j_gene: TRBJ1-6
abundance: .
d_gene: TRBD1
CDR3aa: CASSGTGINSPLHF
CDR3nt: TGTGCCAGCAGCGGGACAGGGATTAATTCACCCCTCCACTTT

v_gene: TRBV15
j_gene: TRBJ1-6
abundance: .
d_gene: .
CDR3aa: CATTAEPYNSPLHF
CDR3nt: TGTGCCACCACGGCGGAGCCCTATAATTCACCCCTCCACTTT

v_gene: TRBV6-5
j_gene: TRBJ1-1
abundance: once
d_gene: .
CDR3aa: CASSYVEVNTEAFF
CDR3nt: TGTGCCAGCAGTTACGTCGAAGTGAACACTGAAGCTTTCTTT

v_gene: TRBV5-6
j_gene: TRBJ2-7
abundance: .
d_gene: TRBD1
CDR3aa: CASSLAGLGHGTGGVQYF
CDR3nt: TGTGCCAGCAGCTTGGCCGGACTTGGCCATGGGACAGGGGGCGTACAGTACTTC

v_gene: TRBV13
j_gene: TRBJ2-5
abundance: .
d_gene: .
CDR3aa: CASSLTETQYF
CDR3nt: TGTGCCAGCAGCTTAACAGAGACCCAGTACTTC

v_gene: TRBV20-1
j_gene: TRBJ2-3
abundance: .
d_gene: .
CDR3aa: CSASARDTQYF
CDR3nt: TGCAGTGCTAGTGCTAGGGATACGCAGTATTTT

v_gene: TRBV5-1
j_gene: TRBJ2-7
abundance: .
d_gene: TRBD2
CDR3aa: CASRTGLAVLTRYEQYF
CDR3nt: TGCGCCAGCAGAACAGGACTAGCGGTACTGACTCGCTACGAGCAGTACTTC

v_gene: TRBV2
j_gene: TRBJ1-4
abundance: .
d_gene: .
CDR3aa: CASRPGTTNEKLFF
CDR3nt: TGTGCCAGCAGACCGGGCACAACTAATGAAAAACTGTTTTTT

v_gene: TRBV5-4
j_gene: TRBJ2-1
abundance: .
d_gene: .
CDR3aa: CASSLFGASINEQFF
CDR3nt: TGTGCCAGCAGCTTGTTTGGTGCTAGCATCAATGAGCAGTTCTTC

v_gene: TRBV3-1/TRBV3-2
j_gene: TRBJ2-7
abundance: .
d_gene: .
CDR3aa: CASSPRDTDYEQYF
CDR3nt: TGTGCCAGCAGCCCCCGGGACACCGACTACGAGCAGTACTTC

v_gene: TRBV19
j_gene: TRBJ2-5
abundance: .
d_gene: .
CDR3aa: CASSIRARQETQYF
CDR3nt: TGTGCCAGTAGTATCCGGGCCAGACAAGAGACCCAGTACTTC

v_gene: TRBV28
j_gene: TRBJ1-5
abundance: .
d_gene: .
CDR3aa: CASPGGSSNQPQHF
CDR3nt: TGTGCCTCGCCTGGGGGGTCTAGCAATCAGCCCCAGCATTTT

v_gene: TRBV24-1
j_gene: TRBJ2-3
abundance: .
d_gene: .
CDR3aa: CATSGLWADTQYF
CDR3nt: TGTGCCACCAGTGGTCTTTGGGCAGATACGCAGTATTTT

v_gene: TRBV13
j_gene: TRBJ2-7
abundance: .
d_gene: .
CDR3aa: CASSFISSSYEQYF
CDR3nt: TGTGCCAGCAGCTTCATATCCAGCTCCTACGAGCAGTACTTC

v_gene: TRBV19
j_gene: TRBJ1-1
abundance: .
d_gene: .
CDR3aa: CASLELSRNTEAFF
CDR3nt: TGTGCCAGTTTGGAATTATCCAGGAACACTGAAGCTTTCTTT

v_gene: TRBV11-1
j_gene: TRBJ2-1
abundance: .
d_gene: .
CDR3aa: CASSGQSDEQFF
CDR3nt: TGTGCCAGCAGCGGACAGTCCGATGAGCAGTTCTTC

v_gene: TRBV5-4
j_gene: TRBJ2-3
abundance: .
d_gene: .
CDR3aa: CASSFVGGMWASTDTQYF
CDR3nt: TGTGCCAGCAGCTTCGTCGGAGGGATGTGGGCTAGCACAGATACGCAGTATTTT

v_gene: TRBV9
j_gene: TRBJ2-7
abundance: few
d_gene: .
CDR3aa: CASSAGTPPYEQYF
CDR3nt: TGTGCCAGCAGCGCCGGGACACCTCCCTACGAGCAGTACTTC

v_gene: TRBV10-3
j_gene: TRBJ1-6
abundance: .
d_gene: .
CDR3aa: CAISESTSSPLHF
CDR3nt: TGTGCCATCAGTGAGTCGACAAGCTCACCCCTCCACTTT

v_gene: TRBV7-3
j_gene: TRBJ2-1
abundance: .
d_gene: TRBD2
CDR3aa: CASSLRGLAAYNEQFF
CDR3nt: TGTGCCAGCAGCTTAAGGGGACTAGCGGCTTACAATGAGCAGTTCTTC

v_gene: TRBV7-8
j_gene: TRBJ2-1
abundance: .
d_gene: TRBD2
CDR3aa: CASSLGSGKGKQFF
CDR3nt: TGTGCCAGCAGCTTAGGTAGCGGGAAGGGTAAGCAGTTCTTC

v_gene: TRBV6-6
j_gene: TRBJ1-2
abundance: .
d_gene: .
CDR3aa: CASSYGEKNYGYTF
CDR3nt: TGTGCCAGCAGTTACGGGGAGAAGAACTATGGCTACACCTTC

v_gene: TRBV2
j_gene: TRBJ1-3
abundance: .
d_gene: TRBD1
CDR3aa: CASSAGQARGNTIYF
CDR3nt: TGTGCCAGCAGTGCTGGACAGGCGCGTGGAAACACCATATATTTT

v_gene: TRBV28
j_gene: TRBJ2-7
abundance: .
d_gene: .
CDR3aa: CASSLGEQYF
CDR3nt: TGTGCCAGCAGTTTAGGGGAGCAGTACTTC

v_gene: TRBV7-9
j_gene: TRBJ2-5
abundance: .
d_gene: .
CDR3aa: CASSTETQYF
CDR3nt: TGTGCCAGCAGCACAGAGACCCAGTACTTC

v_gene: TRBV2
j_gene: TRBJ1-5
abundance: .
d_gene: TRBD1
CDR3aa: CASSLGQGNQPQHF
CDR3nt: TGTGCCAGCAGCCTGGGACAGGGAAATCAGCCCCAGCATTTT

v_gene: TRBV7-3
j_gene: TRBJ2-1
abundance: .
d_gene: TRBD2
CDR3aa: CASSSPGTSYNEQFF
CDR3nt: TGTGCCAGCAGCTCCCCCGGGACTAGTTACAATGAGCAGTTCTTC

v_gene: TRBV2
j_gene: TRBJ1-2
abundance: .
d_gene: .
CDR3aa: CASSGTAWNYGYTF
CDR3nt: TGTGCCAGCAGTGGGACAGCCTGGAACTATGGCTACACCTTC

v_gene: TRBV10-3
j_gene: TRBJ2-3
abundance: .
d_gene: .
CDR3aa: CAIRGTGLPDTQYF
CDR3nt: TGTGCCATCCGTGGGACCGGACTCCCAGATACGCAGTATTTT

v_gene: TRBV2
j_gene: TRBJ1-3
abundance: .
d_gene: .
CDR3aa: CASRADGNTIYF
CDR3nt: TGTGCCAGCAGGGCAGATGGAAACACCATATATTTT

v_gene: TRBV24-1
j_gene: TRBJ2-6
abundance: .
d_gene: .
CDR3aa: CATSDRGRSGANVLTF
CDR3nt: TGTGCCACCAGTGATCGGGGTCGCTCTGGGGCCAACGTCCTGACTTTC

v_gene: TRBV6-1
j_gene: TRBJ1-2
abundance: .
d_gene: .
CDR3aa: CASSDLTARINYGYTF
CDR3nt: TGTGCCAGCAGTGACCTGACCGCACGAATCAACTATGGCTACACCTTC

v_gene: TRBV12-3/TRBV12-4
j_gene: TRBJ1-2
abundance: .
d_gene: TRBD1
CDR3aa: CASSPTGEGYTF
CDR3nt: TGTGCCAGCAGTCCGACAGGGGAAGGCTACACCTTC

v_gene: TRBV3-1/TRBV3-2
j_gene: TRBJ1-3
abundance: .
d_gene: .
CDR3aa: CASSQAGAPGNTIYF
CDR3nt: TGTGCCAGCAGCCAAGCAGGGGCCCCTGGAAACACCATATATTTT

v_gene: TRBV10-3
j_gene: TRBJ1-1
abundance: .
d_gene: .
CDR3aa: CAISVGLNTEAFF
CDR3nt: TGTGCCATCAGTGTAGGTCTGAACACTGAAGCTTTCTTT

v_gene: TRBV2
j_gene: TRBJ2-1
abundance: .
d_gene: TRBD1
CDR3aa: CASSSLQGAWEQFF
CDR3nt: TGTGCCAGCAGCAGCTTACAGGGGGCATGGGAGCAGTTCTTC

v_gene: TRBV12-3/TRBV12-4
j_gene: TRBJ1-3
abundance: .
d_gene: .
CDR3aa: CASGGNTIYF
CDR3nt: TGTGCCAGCGGTGGAAACACCATATATTTT

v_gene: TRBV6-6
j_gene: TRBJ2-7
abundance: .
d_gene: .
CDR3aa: CASSYSKWLDHEQYF
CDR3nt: TGTGCCAGCAGTTACTCGAAGTGGCTTGATCACGAGCAGTACTTC

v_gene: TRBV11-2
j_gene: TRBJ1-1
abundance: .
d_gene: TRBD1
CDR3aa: CASSPGQGAPTEAFF
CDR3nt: TGTGCCAGCAGCCCCGGACAGGGGGCGCCCACTGAAGCTTTCTTT

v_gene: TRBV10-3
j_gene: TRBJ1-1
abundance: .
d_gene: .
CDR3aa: CAISATVNTEAFF
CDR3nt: TGTGCCATCAGCGCTACAGTGAACACTGAAGCTTTCTTT

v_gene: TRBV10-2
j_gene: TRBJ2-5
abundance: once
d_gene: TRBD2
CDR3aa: CASSESRASGQETQYF
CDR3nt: TGCGCCAGCAGTGAGTCGAGGGCTAGCGGCCAAGAGACCCAGTACTTC

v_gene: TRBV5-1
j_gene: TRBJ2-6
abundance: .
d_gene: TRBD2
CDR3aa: CASSSPARLAASGANVLTF
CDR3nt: TGCGCCAGCAGCTCCCCGGCAAGACTAGCGGCCTCTGGGGCCAACGTCCTGACTTTC

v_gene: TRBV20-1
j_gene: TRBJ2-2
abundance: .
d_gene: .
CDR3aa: CSASGTNTGELFF
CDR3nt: TGCAGTGCTAGTGGAACGAACACCGGGGAGCTGTTTTTT

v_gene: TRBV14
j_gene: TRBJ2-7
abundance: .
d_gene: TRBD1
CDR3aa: CASSHPGTGTNEQYF
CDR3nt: TGTGCCAGCAGCCACCCCGGGACAGGGACAAACGAGCAGTACTTC

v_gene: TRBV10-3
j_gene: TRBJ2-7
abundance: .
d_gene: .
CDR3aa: CAISESQGTSYEQYF
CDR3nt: TGTGCCATCAGTGAGTCACAGGGCACGTCCTACGAGCAGTACTTC

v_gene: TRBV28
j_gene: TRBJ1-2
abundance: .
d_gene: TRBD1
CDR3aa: CASRTGTGNLYGYTF
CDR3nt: TGTGCCAGCAGAACCGGGACAGGGAATCTCTATGGCTACACCTTC

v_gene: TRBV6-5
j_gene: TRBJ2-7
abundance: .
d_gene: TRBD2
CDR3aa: CASSYGLAAYEQYF
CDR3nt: TGTGCCAGCAGTTACGGCCTAGCGGCCTACGAGCAGTACTTC

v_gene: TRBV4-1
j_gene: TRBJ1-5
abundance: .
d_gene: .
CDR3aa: CASSQYSTLSSPQHF
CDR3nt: TGCGCCAGCAGCCAATACTCTACCCTATCCAGCCCCCAGCATTTT

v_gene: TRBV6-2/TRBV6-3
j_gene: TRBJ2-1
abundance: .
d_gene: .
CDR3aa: CASSYPNEQFF
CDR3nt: TGTGCCAGCAGTTACCCTAATGAGCAGTTCTTC

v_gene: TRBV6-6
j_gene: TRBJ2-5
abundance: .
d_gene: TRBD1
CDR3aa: CASSYLMTGNQETQYF
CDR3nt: TGTGCCAGCAGTTACCTAATGACAGGGAACCAAGAGACCCAGTACTTC

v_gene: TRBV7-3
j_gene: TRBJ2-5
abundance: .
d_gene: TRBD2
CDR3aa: CASSQTSGRGETQYF
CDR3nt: TGTGCCAGCAGCCAGACTAGCGGGAGGGGGGAGACCCAGTACTTC

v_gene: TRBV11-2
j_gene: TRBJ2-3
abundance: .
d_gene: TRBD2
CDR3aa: CASSLRLLAGRSTDTQYF
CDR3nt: TGTGCCAGCAGCTTAAGGTTACTAGCGGGACGTAGCACAGATACGCAGTATTTT

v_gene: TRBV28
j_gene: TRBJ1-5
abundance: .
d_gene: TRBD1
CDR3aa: CASREIGPGGFGQPQHF
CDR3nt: TGTGCCAGCAGAGAAATTGGCCCAGGGGGTTTCGGGCAGCCCCAGCATTTT